Shown below are 22 T cell receptor beta chains from a single sample sequenced in a study of T cell repertoires in cytomegalovirus infection. One entry per CDR3 protein, called by TCRdb with MiXCR from the reads. The top ten clones hold over 11% of a sample with about 920,000 distinct CDR3 sequences, more than 25% of them seen once. These receptors are not linked to any known antigen. The sequences come from cultured CD8+ T cells from PBMCs, collected from culture after CMV antigen stimulation. These receptors were taken from a human donor in good health (CMV status not recorded). Some clones in this sample may be carry-over from other donors' samples.

The chain employs TRBV6-8 and TRBJ2-5; the match to TRBD1 covers 7 bases. Per the germline V gene, CDR1 is MNHGY and CDR2 is SAAAGT. The V segment lost 0 bases and the J segment 4 bases; nucleotides outside the gene matches: 8. This CDR3 spans 16 amino acids. CDR3: CASSYSGQGVGETQYF. CDR3 DNA: TGTGCCAGCAGTTACTCGGGCCAGGGGGTGGGAGAGACCCAGTACTTC.

V and J are TRBV28 and TRBJ2-1, with D possibly being TRBD1 or TRBD2 (6 bases each). The length of the CDR3 is 14 residues. CDR1 and CDR2 from the germline V gene are MDHEN and SYDVKM. V lost 7 bases and J 8 bases, leaving 18 bases between the germline ends. The DNA for the CDR3 is TGTGCCAGCACCGGAGGGGGACCCTCCCATGAGCAGTTCTTC. It encodes CASTGGGPSHEQFF.

This clonotype has ten or more counts. The V call is TRBV7-6, the J call TRBJ2-7; TRBD1 aligns across 7 bases. J lost 4 bases, V lost 0 bases, and 3 bases had no gene match. The CDR3 is made up of 14 amino acids. Per the germline V gene, CDR1 is SGHVS and CDR2 is FNYEAQ. The chain's CDR3 is CASSLAGGEYEQYV. The CDR3 DNA sequence: TGTGCCAGCAGCTTAGCAGGGGGCGAATACGAGCAGTACGTC.

This clonotype showed up just a few times. This sequence joins TRBV28 and TRBJ2-3; 7 positions match TRBD2. This CDR3 comprises 14 residues. Germline values: CDR1 MDHEN, CDR2 SYDVKM. Losses at the gene ends were 5 bases for V and 8 bases for J; bases not matched to a gene: 10. CDR3 residues: CASSLPGGGGTQYF. The CDR3 DNA follows: TGTGCCAGCAGTCTCCCGGGGGGAGGAGGTACGCAGTATTTT.

The chain is built from TRBV14 and TRBJ2-7; D unclear. Germline CDR1 SGHDN, CDR2 FVKESK. The CDR3 has 14 residues. Trimming took 1 base from V and 5 from J, leaving 12 bases between them. The CDR3 DNA reads TGTGCCAGCAGCCAAGTCGGCAGGTCGAACGAGCAGTACGTC. Protein product: CASSQVGRSNEQYV.

The chain carries TRBV20-1 and TRBJ2-1, with D uncertain. This CDR3 is 13 amino acids long. V lost 5 bases, J lost 3 bases, and 11 bases lay in between. Looked up from germline, CDR1 is DFQATT and CDR2 is SNEGSKA (reference sequence). The CDR3 here is CSAPYSRYNEQFF. The CDR3 region has the DNA TGCAGTGCTCCTTACTCCCGCTACAATGAGCAGTTCTTC.

This chain links TRBV5-4 with TRBJ1-1; D ambiguous. This CDR3 contains 12 residues. Germline lookup yields CDR1 SGHNT and CDR2 YYREEE (reference sequence). V lost 3 bases and J 0 bases, leaving 3 bases between the germline ends. The CDR3 nucleotides are TGTGCCAGCAGCTGGATGAACACTGAAGCTTTCTTT. Translation gives CASSWMNTEAFF. Based on the CDR3 plus reference TRBV5-4 and TRBJ1-1, the full variable domain is ETGVTQSPTHLIKTRGQQVTLRCSSQSGHNTVSWYQQALGQGPQFIFQYYREEENGRGNFPPRFSGLQFPNYSSELNVNALELDDSALYLCASSWMNTEAFFGQGTRLTVV.

This clonotype was counted many times. This chain links TRBV7-6 with TRBJ2-2; D is undetermined. Trimming cost V 3 bases and J 4 bases, with 12 bases left between them. The V gene's germline CDR1 is SGHVS and CDR2 FNYEAQ. CDR3 size: 15 residues. The CDR3 DNA follows: TGTGCCAGCAGCTTTTCTCTCGATGGCACCGGGGAGCTGTTTTTT. Its protein is CASSFSLDGTGELFF.

At least ten counts were recorded for this clonotype. The chain recombines TRBV12-3 or TRBV12-4 with TRBJ2-5; 10 nucleotides line up with TRBD2. The CDR3 contains 15 residues. J was trimmed by 4 bases and V by 6 bases; bases with no gene match: 8. CDR3 in DNA: TGTGCCAGCAGCCCATTAGCGGGGGGCCGAGAGACCCAGTACTTC. Translating gives CASSPLAGGRETQYF.

This clonotype has a handful of counts. The CDR3: CASSPPGRTLLPSYNEQFF. CDR3 bases: TGTGCCAGCTCACCACCGGGGAGGACTCTCTTGCCTTCCTACAATGAGCAGTTCTTC. This chain uses TRBV18 with TRBJ2-1; weak D call: TRBD2 (6 bases). The CDR3 loop spans 19 amino acids. Trimming left V 0 bases short and J 1 base short, with 19 bases between. Germline V gene sequence: CDR1 KGHSH, CDR2 LQKENI.

The rearrangement links TRBV27 to TRBJ1-1; D is undetermined. CDR3 length equals 14 residues. CDR1 is MNHEY, CDR2 SMNVEV, per germline (reference sequence). The V and J ends lost 2 bases and 4 bases respectively, with 11 bases between them. The CDR3 sequence is CASSLVPLRTEAFF. CDR3 bases: TGTGCCAGCAGTTTAGTCCCTTTACGCACTGAAGCTTTCTTT.

The chain combines TRBV9 with TRBJ1-2, with D hard to call. Trimming removed 3 bases from V and 3 bases from J, with 9 bases in between. Germline CDR1 is SGDLS and CDR2 is YYNGEE. The length of the CDR3 is 13 residues. CDR3 nucleotide sequence: TGTGCCAGCAGCGCGGGAGAGGACTATGGCTACACCTTC. Amino acids: CASSAGEDYGYTF. Looking up the rest from reference TRBV9 and TRBJ1-2 gives the full variable domain: DSGVTQTPKHLITATGQRVTLRCSPRSGDLSVYWYQQSLDQGLQFLIQYYNGEERAKGNILERFSAQQFPDLHSELNLSSLELGDSALYFCASSAGEDYGYTFGSGTRLTVV.

The genes are TRBV7-6 and TRBJ2-5, with D perhaps matching TRBD1 (6 bases). This CDR3 has 14 amino acids. Germline V gene sequence: CDR1 SGHVS, CDR2 FNYEAQ. V lost 4 bases and J 6 bases, leaving 15 bases between the germline ends. The CDR3 loop reads CASSSEPGEKTQYF. CDR3 DNA sequence: TGTGCCAGCAGCTCGGAACCAGGGGAGAAGACCCAGTACTTC.

In its sample, this clonotype was seen once. This chain links TRBV6-1 with TRBJ2-1; no definite D call. The CDR3 extends over 13 amino acids. V was shortened by 1 base and J by 6 bases, with 7 bases between the two germline ends. CDR1 MNHNS and CDR2 SASEGT come from the germline V gene. As DNA, the CDR3 is TGTGCCAGCAGTGAAGAAGGTTTCAATGAGCAGTTCTTC. It translates to CASSEEGFNEQFF.

This clonotype appeared a single time. J is TRBJ1-6 and V is TRBV20-1; D is undetermined. The germline V gene has CDR1 DFQATT and CDR2 SNEGSKA (reference sequence). Trimming removed 6 bases at V and 0 bases at J, with 12 bases between. The CDR3 has 15 residues. CDR3 sequence reads: CSAQDAHSYNSPLHF. The CDR3 DNA reads as TGCAGTGCCCAAGACGCACACTCCTATAATTCACCCCTCCACTTT.

This clonotype has ten or more counts. The V and J genes are TRBV5-6 and TRBJ1-2; D is possibly TRBD1 (5 bases). V was trimmed by 4 bases and J by 1 base, leaving 14 bases between them. The CDR3 covers 15 residues. In germline, CDR1 is SGHDT, CDR2 YYEEEE. CDR3: CASSALTVFNYGYTF. In nucleotides, the CDR3 is TGTGCCAGCAGCGCCCTGACAGTGTTTAACTATGGCTACACCTTC.

This clonotype was counted once. The J gene is TRBJ2-3, the V gene TRBV5-1; TRBD2 is a possible D gene (7 bases). The CDR3 sequence is 15 residues long. Germline assignment: CDR1 SGHRS and CDR2 YFSETQ. V was trimmed by 2 bases and J by 3 bases, leaving 13 bases between them. The CDR3 reads CASSFGGRWTDTQYF. Here the CDR3 DNA reads TGCGCCAGCAGCTTCGGGGGGCGTTGGACAGATACGCAGTATTTT.

The chain is built from TRBV7-2 and TRBJ2-6, with TRBD1 matching over 8 bases. With 5 bases clipped from V and 0 bases from J, the junction kept 9 bases outside the gene matches. The CDR3 runs to 18 residues. Germline V gives CDR1 SGHTA, CDR2 FQGNSA. DNA for the CDR3: TGTGCCAGCAGCCCGGACAGGGTGACCCTCTCTGGGGCCAACGTCCTGACTTTC. This codes for CASSPDRVTLSGANVLTF.

Ten or more counts support this clonotype. The genes are TRBV7-6 and TRBJ2-2; no clear D gene. CDR1 is SGHVS and CDR2 is FNYEAQ in the germline V gene. Trimming removed 5 bases from V and 0 bases from J, with 10 bases in between. CDR3 length equals 15 residues. CDR3 region: CASSVTYANTGELFF. CDR3 nucleotides: TGTGCCAGCAGCGTGACATATGCGAACACCGGGGAGCTGTTTTTT.

This clonotype was observed once. The chain employs TRBV6-2 or TRBV6-3 and TRBJ2-1; D is uncertain. The V end lost 10 bases, the J end lost 0 bases, and 16 bases lay between the germline ends. The CDR3 is 15 residues long. Germline lookup yields CDR1 MNHEY and CDR2 SVGEGT. The CDR3 loop is CANSHYRASYNEQFF. The CDR3 bases are TGTGCCAACAGCCACTATAGGGCCTCCTACAATGAGCAGTTCTTC.

The table lists this clonotype with many counts. This sequence joins TRBV12-3 or TRBV12-4 and TRBJ2-7, with TRBD1 matching over 8 bases. The CDR3 sequence is 13 residues long. The ends lost 3 bases at V and 5 bases at J; junction bases unmatched: 3. The CDR3 sequence: CASSLGTGHEQYF. The CDR3 DNA reads as TGTGCCAGCAGTTTGGGGACAGGCCACGAGCAGTACTTC.

In its sample, this clonotype was seen a few times. The rearrangement links TRBV9 to TRBJ2-5, with 10 bases that match TRBD1. Germline CDR1 is SGDLS and CDR2 is YYNGEE. Germline trimming cut 3 bases from V and 4 bases from J; bases unmatched to any gene: 9. This CDR3 region has 16 residues. The CDR3 sequence is CASSARDRGGGETQYF. The CDR3 DNA reads as TGTGCCAGCAGCGCCCGGGACAGGGGCGGTGGAGAGACCCAGTACTTC.